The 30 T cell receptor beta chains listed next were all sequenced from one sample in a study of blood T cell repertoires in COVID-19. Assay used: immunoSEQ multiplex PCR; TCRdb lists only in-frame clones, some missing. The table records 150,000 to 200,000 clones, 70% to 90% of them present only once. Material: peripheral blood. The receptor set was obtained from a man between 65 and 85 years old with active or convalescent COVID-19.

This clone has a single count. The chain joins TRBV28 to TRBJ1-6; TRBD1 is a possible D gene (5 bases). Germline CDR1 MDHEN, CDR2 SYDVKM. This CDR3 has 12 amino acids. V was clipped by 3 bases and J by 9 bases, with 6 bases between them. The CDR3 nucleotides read TGTGCCAGCAGTTTGGGGCTTTCACCCCTCCACTTT. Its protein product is CASSLGLSPLHF.

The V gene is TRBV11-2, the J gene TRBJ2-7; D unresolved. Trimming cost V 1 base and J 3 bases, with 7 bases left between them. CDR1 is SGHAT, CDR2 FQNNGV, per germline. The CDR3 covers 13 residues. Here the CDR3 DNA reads TGTGCCAGCAGCTTAGTCGAGAGCTACGAGCAGTACTTC. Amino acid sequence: CASSLVESYEQYF.

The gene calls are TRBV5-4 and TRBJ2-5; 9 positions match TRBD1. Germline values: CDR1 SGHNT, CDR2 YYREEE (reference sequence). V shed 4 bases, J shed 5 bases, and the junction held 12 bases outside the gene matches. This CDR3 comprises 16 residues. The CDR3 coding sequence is TGTGCCAGCAGCCAGTCAAAAAACAGGGGGCGGGAGACCCAGTACTTC. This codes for CASSQSKNRGRETQYF. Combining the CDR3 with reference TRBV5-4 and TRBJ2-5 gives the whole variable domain ETGVTQSPTHLIKTRGQQVTLRCSSQSGHNTVSWYQQALGQGPQFIFQYYREEENGRGNFPPRFSGLQFPNYSSELNVNALELDDSALYLCASSQSKNRGRETQYFGPGTRLLVL.

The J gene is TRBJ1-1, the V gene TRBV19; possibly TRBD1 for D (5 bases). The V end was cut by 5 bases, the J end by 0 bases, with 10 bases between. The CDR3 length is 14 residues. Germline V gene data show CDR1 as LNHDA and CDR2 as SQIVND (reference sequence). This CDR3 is CASSYTGLNTEAFF. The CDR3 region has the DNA TGTGCCAGTAGTTATACAGGACTGAACACTGAAGCTTTCTTT. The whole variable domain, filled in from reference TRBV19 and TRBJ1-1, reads DGGITQSPKYLFRKEGQNVTLSCEQNLNHDAMYWYRQDPGQGLRLIYYSQIVNDFQKGDIAEGYSVSREKKESFPLTVTSAQKNPTAFYLCASSYTGLNTEAFFGQGTRLTVV.

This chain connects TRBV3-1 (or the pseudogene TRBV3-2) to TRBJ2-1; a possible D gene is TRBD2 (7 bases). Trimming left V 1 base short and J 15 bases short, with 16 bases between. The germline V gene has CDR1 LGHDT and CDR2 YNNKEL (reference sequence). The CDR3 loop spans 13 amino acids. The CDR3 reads CASSQVRGGGRFF. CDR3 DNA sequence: TGTGCCAGCAGCCAAGTACGAGGGGGAGGGCGGTTCTTC.

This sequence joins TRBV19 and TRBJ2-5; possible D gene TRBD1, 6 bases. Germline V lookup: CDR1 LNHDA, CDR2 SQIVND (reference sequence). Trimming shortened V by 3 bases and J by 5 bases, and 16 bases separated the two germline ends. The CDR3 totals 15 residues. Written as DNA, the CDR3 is TGTGCCAGTAGTATGGAGGACAGAAAAAGGGAGACCCAGTACTTC. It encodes CASSMEDRKRETQYF.

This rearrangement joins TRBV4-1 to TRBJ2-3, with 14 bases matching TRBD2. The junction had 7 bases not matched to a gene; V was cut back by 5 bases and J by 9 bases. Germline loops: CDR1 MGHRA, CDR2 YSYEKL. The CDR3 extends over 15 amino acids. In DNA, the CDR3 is TGCGCCAGCAGCGGGCGACTAGCGGGAGGGGGCACGCAGTATTTT. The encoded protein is CASSGRLAGGGTQYF.

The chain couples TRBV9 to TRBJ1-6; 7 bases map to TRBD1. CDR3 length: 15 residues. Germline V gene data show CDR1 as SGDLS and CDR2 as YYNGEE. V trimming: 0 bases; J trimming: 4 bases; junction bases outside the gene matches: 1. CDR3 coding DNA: TGTGCCAGCAGCGTAGGGGGACAGTATAATTCACCCCTCCACTTT. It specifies CASSVGGQYNSPLHF.

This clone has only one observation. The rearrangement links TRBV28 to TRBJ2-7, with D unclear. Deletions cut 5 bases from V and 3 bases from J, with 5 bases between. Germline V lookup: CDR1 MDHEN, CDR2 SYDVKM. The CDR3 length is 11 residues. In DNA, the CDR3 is TGTGCCAGCAGTCTTAACTACGAGCAGTACTTC. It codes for CASSLNYEQYF.

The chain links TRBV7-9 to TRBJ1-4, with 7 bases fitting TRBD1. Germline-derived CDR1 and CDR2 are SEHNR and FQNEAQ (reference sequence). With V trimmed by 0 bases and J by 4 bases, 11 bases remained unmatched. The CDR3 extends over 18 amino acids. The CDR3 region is CASSLAVSTGSLNEKLFF. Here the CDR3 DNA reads TGTGCCAGCAGCTTAGCCGTTTCGACAGGGTCGCTTAATGAAAAACTGTTTTTT.

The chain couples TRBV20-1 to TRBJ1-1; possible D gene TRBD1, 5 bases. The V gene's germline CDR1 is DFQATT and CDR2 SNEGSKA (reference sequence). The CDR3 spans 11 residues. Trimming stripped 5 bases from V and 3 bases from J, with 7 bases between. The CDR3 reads CSAQGYTEAFF. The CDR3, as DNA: TGCAGTGCTCAGGGTTACACTGAAGCTTTCTTT.

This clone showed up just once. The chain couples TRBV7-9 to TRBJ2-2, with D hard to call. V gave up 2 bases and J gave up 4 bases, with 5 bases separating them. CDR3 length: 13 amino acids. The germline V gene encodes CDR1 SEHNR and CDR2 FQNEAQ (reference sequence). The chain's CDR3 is CASSLSGTGELFF. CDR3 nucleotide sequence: TGTGCCAGCAGCTTATCAGGCACCGGGGAGCTGTTTTTT.

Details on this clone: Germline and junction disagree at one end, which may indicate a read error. CDR3: CASRVTGYSF. Written as DNA, the CDR3 is TGTGCCAGCAGGGTGACAGGCTACTCCTTC. The chain is built from TRBV2 and TRBJ2-7; weak D call: TRBD1 (6 bases). The CDR3 sequence is 10 residues long. Germline assignment: CDR1 SNHLY and CDR2 FYNNEI.

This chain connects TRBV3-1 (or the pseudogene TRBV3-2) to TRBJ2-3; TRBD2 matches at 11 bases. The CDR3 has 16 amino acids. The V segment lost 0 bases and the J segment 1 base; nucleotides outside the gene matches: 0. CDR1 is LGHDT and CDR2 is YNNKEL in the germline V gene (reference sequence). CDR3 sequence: CASSQELAGGTDTQYF. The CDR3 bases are TGTGCCAGCAGCCAAGAACTAGCGGGAGGCACAGATACGCAGTATTTT.

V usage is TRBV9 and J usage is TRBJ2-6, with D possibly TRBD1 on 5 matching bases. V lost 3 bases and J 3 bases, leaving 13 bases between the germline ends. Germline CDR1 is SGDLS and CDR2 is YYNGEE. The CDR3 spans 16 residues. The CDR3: CASSAQRGVGANVLTF. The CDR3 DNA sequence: TGTGCCAGCAGCGCTCAAAGGGGTGTTGGGGCCAACGTCCTGACTTTC.

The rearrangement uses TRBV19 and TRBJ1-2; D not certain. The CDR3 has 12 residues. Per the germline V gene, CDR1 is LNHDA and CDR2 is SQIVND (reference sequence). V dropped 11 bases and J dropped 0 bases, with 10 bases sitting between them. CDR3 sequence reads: CAVQFTNYGYTF. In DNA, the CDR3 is TGTGCCGTACAATTTACTAACTATGGCTACACCTTC. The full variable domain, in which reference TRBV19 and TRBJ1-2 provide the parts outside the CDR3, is DGGITQSPKYLFRKEGQNVTLSCEQNLNHDAMYWYRQDPGQGLRLIYYSQIVNDFQKGDIAEGYSVSREKKESFPLTVTSAQKNPTAFYLCAVQFTNYGYTFGSGTRLTVV.

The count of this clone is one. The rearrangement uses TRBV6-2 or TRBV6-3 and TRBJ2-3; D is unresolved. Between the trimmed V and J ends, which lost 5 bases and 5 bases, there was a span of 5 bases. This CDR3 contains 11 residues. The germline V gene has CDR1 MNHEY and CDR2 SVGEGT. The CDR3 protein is CASSQQDTQYF. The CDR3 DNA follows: TGTGCCAGCAGTCAACAAGATACGCAGTATTTT.

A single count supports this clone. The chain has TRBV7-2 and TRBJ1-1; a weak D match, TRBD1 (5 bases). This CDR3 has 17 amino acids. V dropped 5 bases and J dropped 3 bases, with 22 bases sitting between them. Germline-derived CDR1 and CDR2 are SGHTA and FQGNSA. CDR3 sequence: CASSLRVGAVGYTEAFF. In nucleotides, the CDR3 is TGTGCCAGCAGCCTCAGGGTAGGGGCTGTGGGGTACACTGAAGCTTTCTTT.

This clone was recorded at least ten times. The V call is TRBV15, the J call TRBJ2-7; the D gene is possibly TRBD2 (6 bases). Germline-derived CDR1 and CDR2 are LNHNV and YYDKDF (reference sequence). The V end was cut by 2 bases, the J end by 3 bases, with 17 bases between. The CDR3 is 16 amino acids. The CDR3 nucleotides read TGTGCCACCAGCAGAACCCTGCGGGGCAGGGTCTACGAGCAGTACTTC. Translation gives CATSRTLRGRVYEQYF.

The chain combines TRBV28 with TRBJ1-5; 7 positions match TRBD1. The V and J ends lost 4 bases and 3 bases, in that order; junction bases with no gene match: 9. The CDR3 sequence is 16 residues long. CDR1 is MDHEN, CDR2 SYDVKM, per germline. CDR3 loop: CASSSQGGWDNQPQHF. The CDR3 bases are TGTGCCAGCAGTTCCCAGGGGGGCTGGGACAATCAGCCCCAGCATTTT.

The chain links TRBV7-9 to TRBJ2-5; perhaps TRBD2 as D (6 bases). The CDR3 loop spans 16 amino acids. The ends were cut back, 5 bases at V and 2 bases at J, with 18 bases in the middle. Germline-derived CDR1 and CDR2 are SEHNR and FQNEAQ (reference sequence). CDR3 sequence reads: CASSGRGTVPQETQYF. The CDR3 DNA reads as TGTGCCAGCAGCGGCCGGGGGACCGTACCTCAAGAGACCCAGTACTTC.

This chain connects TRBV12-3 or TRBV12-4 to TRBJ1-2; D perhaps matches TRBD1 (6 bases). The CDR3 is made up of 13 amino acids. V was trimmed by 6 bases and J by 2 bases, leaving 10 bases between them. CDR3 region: CASSQTGNYGYTF. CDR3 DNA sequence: TGTGCCAGCAGCCAAACAGGGAACTATGGCTACACCTTC.

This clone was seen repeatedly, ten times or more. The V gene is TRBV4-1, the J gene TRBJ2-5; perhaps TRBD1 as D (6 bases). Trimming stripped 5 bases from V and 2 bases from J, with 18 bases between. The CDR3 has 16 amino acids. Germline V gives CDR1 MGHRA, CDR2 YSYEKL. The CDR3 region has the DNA TGCGCCAGCAGCTCCTACCAGGGGAGAGAACAAGAGACCCAGTACTTC. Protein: CASSSYQGREQETQYF.

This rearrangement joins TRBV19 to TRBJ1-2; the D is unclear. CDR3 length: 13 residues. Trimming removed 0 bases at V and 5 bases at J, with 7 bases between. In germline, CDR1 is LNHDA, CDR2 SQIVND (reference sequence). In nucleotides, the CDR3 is TGTGCCAGTAGTATAGACAGGTATTATGGCTACACCTTC. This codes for CASSIDRYYGYTF.

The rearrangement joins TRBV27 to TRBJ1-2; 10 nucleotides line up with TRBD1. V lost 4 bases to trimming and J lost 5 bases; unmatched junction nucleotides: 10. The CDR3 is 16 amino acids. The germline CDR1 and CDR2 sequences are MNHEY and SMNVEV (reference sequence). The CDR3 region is CASSSETGGGEYGYTF. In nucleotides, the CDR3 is TGTGCCAGCAGTTCCGAGACAGGGGGCGGCGAGTATGGCTACACCTTC.

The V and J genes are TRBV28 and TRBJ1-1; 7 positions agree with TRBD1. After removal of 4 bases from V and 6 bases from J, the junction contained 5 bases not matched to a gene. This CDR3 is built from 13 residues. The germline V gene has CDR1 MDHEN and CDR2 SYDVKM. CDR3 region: CASSYRGLAEAFF. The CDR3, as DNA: TGTGCCAGCAGTTATAGGGGGCTCGCTGAAGCTTTCTTT. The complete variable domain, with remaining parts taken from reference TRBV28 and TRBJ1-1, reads DVKVTQSSRYLVKRTGEKVFLECVQDMDHENMFWYRQDPGLGLRLIYFSYDVKMKEKGDIPEGYSVSREKKERFSLILESASTNQTSMYLCASSYRGLAEAFFGQGTRLTVV.

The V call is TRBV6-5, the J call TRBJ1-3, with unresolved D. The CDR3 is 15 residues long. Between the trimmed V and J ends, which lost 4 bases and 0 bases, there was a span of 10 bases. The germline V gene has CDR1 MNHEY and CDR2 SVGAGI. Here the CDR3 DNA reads TGTGCCAGCAGTTCCCCAGTCGTCTCTGGAAACACCATATATTTT. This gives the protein CASSSPVVSGNTIYF.

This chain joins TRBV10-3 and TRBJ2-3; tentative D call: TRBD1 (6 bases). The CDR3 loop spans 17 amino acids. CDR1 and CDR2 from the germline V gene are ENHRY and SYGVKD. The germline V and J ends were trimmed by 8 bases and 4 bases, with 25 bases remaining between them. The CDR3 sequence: CAIRGQRAKKGPDTQYF. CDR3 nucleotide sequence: TGTGCCATCCGCGGACAGCGTGCAAAGAAGGGGCCAGATACGCAGTATTTT.

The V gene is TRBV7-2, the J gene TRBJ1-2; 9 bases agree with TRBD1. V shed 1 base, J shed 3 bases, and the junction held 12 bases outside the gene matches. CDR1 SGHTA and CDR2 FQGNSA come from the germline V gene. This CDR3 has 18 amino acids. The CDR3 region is CASSLVGTGPSSYYGYTF. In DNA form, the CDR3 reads TGTGCCAGCAGCTTAGTAGGGACAGGGCCCTCATCGTACTATGGCTACACCTTC.

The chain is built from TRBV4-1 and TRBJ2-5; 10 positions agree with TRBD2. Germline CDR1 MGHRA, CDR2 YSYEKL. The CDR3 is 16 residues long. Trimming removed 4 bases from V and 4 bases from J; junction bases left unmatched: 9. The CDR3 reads CASSREPSGRGETQYF. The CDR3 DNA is TGCGCCAGCAGCCGCGAGCCTAGCGGGAGAGGAGAGACCCAGTACTTC.